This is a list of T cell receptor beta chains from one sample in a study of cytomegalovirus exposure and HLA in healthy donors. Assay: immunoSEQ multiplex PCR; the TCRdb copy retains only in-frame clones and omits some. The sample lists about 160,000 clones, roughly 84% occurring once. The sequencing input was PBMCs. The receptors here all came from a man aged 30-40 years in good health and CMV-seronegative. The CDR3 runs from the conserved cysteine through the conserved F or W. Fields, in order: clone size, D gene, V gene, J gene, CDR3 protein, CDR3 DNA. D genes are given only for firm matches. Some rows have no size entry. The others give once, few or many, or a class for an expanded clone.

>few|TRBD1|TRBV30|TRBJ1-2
CAWMGQGFRLGGYTF
TGTGCCTGGATGGGACAGGGATTCAGGCTCGGTGGCTACACCTTC
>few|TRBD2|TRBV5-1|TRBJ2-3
CASSPPSGGTDTQYF
TGCGCCAGCAGCCCCCCTAGCGGGGGCACAGATACGCAGTATTTT
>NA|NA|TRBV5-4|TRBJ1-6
CASSWASVRPGPLHF
TGTGCCAGCAGCTGGGCCTCCGTTCGCCCTGGACCCCTCCACTTT
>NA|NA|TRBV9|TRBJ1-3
CASSVDSKDSSGNTIYF
TGTGCCAGCAGCGTAGACTCAAAGGACAGCTCTGGAAACACCATATATTTT
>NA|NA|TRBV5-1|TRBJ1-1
CASSLALPTEAFF
TGCGCCAGCAGCTTAGCCCTCCCCACTGAGGCTTTCTTT
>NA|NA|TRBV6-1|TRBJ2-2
CASSDGVGELFF
TGTGCCAGCAGTGACGGGGTCGGGGAGCTGTTTTTT
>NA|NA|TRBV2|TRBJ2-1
CASSELRSSYNEQFF
TGTGCCAGCAGTGAGTTGAGGAGCTCCTACAATGAGCAGTTCTTC
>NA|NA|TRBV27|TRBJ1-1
CASTGDGRNTEAFF
TGTGCCAGCACGGGGGATGGGCGCAACACTGAAGCTTTCTTT
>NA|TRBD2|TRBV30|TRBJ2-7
CAWSGSGTSGTAYEQYF
TGTGCCTGGAGTGGGTCCGGGACTAGCGGGACGGCCTACGAGCAGTACTTC
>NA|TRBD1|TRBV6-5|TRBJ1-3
CASSLDRETGNTIYF
TGTGCCAGCAGTCTTGACAGGGAGACTGGAAACACCATATATTTT
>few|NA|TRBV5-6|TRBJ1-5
CASSLTGINQPQHF
TGTGCCAGCAGCTTGACAGGGATCAATCAGCCCCAGCATTTT
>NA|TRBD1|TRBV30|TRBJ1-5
CAWSSGQGNNQPQHF
TGTGCCTGGAGCTCGGGACAGGGTAACAATCAGCCCCAGCATTTT
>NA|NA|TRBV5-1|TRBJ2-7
CASSRQSGKVYEQYF
TGCGCCAGCAGTCGACAGTCAGGGAAGGTATACGAGCAGTACTTC